This T cell receptor beta chain was profiled in a study of OX40 agonist ivuxolimab in advanced cancers. Some clones are missing from TCRdb's copy, which holds only in-frame ones; the method was immunoSEQ multiplex PCR. The sample records over 60,000 clones, over 75% being singletons. This CDR3 has 12 amino acids. Trimming pared 8 bases from V and 4 bases from J, leaving 11 bases between. Germline CDR1 reads MDHEN; CDR2 reads SYDVKM. Notes on the study in general: With doses of 0.1 to 3.0 mg/kg, CD4+ and CD8+ blood T cells had undergone clonal expansion by week 6. Among T cells, CD8+ cells averaged more expanded clones than CD4+ cells.

A note on this clone: Its antigen is unidentified.

This sequence joins TRBV28 and TRBJ1-2, with a tentative D call TRBD1 (5 bases). The material sequenced was CD4+ or CD8+ T cells sorted from blood, taken in a trial of the OX40 agonist ivuxolimab. The TCR sequence derives from an adult with an advanced solid tumor such as melanoma, head and neck, liver or kidney cancer. The CDR3 DNA reads as TGTGCCAGCGGGGGGACCGTCTATGGCTACACCTTC. It is translated as CASGGTVYGYTF.